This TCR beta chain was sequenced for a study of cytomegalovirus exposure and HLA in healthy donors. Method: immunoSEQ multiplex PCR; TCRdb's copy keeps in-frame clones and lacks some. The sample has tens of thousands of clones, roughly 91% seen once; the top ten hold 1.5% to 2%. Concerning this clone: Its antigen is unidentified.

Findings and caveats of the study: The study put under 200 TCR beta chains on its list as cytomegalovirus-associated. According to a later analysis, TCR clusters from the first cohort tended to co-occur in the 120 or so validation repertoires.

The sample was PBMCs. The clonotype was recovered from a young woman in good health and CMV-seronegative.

The CDR3 sequence: CASSKTGGTEAFF. The CDR3 coding sequence is TGTGCCAGCAGCAAAACAGGGGGCACTGAAGCTTTCTTT. The chain links TRBV11-3 to TRBJ1-1; 8 positions match TRBD1. This CDR3 has 13 residues. Trimming took 5 bases from V and 4 from J; bases not matched to a gene: 3. Germline V lookup: CDR1 SGHNT, CDR2 YENEEA.